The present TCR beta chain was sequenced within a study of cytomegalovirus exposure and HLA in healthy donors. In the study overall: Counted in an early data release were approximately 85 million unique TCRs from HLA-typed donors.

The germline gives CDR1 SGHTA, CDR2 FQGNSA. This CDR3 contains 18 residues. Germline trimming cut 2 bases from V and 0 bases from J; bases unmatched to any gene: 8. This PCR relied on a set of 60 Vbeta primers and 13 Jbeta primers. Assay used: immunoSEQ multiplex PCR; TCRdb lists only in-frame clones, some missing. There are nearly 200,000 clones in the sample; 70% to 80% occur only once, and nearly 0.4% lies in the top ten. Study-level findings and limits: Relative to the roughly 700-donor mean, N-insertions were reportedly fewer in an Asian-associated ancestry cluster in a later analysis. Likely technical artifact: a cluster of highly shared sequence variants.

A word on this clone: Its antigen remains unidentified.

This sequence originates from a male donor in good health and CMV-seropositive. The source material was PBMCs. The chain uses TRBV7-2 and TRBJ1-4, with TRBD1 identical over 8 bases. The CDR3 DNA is TGTGCCAGCAGCTTAACCCACCCAGGGGGCGCAACTAATGAAAAACTGTTTTTT. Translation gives CASSLTHPGGATNEKLFF. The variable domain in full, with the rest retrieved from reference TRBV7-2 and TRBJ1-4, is GAGVSQSPSNKVTEKGKDVELRCDPISGHTALYWYRQSLGQGLEFLIYFQGNSAPDKSGLPSDRFSAERTGGSVSTLTIQRTQQEDSAVYLCASSLTHPGGATNEKLFFGSGTQLSVL.